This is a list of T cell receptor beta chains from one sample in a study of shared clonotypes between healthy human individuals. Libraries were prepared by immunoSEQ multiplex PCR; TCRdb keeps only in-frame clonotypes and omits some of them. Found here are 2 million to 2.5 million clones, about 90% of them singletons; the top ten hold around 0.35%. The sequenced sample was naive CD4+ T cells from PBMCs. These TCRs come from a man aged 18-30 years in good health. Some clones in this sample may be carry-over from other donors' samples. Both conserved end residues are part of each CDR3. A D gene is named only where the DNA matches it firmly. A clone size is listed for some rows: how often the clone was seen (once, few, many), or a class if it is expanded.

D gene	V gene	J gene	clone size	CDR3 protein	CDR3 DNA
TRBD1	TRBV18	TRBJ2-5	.	CASSPPRGQGAVVETQYF	TGTGCCAGCTCACCACCTAGGGGGCAGGGGGCCGTTGTGGAGACCCAGTACTTC
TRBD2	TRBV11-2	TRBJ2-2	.	CASTQLPRLAPLTGELFF	TGTGCCAGCACCCAACTCCCCCGACTAGCGCCACTCACCGGGGAGCTGTTTTTT
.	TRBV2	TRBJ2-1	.	CASSPRVVEQFF	TGTGCCAGCAGTCCCAGGGTGGTTGAGCAGTTCTTC
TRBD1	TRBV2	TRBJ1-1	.	CASSQTGPYLAFF	TGTGCCAGCAGCCAGACAGGGCCCTACCTCGCTTTCTTT
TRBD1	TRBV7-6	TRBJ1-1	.	CASSRQGDTEAFF	TGTGCCAGCAGCCGGCAGGGGGACACTGAAGCTTTCTTT
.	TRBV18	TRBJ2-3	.	CASSPDIMGGPHDTQYF	TGTGCCAGCTCACCCGACATTATGGGAGGCCCACACGATACGCAGTATTTT
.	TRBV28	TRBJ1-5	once	CASSRGGVISNQPQHF	TGTGCCAGCAGTCGTGGGGGGGTCATAAGCAATCAGCCCCAGCATTTT
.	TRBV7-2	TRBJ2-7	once	CASSLLGGTLPYEQYF	TGTGCCAGCAGCTTATTAGGGGGTACACTCCCCTACGAGCAGTACTTC
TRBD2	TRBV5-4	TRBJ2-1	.	CASSPQLLTSGSPSEQFF	TGTGCCAGCAGCCCTCAATTGCTGACTAGCGGGAGCCCCAGTGAGCAGTTCTTC
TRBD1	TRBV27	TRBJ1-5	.	CASSSWVSGTGGPSSNQPQHF	TGTGCCAGCAGTTCATGGGTTTCAGGGACAGGAGGTCCCTCTAGCAATCAGCCCCAGCATTTT
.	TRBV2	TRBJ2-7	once	CASSSSSYEQYF	TGTGCCAGCAGTAGTAGCTCCTACGAGCAGTACTTC
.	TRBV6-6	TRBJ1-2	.	CASSLEGGFTF	TGTGCCAGCAGTTTAGAGGGTGGTTTCACCTTC
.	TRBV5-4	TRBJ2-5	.	CASSPDSRTQYF	TGTGCCAGCAGCCCGGACAGCCGGACACAGTACTTC
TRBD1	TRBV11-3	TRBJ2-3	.	CASSSRTGGDTDTQYF	TGTGCCAGCAGCTCGCGGACAGGGGGCGACACAGATACGCAGTATTTT
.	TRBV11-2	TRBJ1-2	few	CASSLQGLGYTF	TGTGCCAGCAGCTTGCAGGGACTTGGCTACACCTTC
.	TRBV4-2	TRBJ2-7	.	CASSQEQSYGEQYF	TGTGCCAGCAGCCAAGAACAGAGTTACGGCGAGCAGTACTTC
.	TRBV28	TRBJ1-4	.	CASSPGGATNEKLFF	TGTGCCAGCAGCCCGGGGGGGGCAACTAATGAAAAACTGTTTTTT
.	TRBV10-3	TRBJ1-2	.	CAISESEVWGGYTF	TGTGCCATCAGTGAGTCTGAGGTTTGGGGTGGCTACACCTTC
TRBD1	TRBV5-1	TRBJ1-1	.	CASSVGPAGGDTEAFF	TGCGCCAGCAGCGTCGGCCCGGCAGGGGGGGACACTGAAGCTTTCTTT
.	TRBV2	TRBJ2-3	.	CASRPGLALGGDTQYF	TGTGCCAGCAGGCCGGGACTGGCTTTAGGGGGCGATACGCAGTATTTT
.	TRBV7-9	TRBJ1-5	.	CASSLGEQQPQHF	TGTGCCAGCAGCTTAGGGGAGCAACAGCCCCAGCATTTT
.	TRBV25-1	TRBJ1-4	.	CASSPNRAATNEKLFF	TGTGCCAGCAGCCCAAACAGGGCTGCAACTAATGAAAAACTGTTTTTT
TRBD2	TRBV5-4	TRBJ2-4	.	CASSLGAGLAGVGNIQYF	TGTGCCAGCAGCTTGGGTGCGGGACTAGCGGGAGTGGGAAACATTCAGTACTTC
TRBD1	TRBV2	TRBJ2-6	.	CASSASGQGSRANVLTF	TGTGCCAGCAGTGCATCGGGACAGGGGTCTCGGGCCAACGTCCTGACTTTC